This T cell receptor beta chain was obtained from a study of blood T cell repertoires in COVID-19. Study context: Samples of COVID-19 (acute and convalescent) were obtained from the United States, Italy and Spain. T cells, B-cell-depleted T cells, or PBMCs supplied cDNA or gDNA.

Sequencing was performed with immunoSEQ multiplex PCR; in TCRdb, only in-frame clones are kept and a portion is missing. Of about 49,000 clones in the sample, around 86% were seen once. Germline lookup yields CDR1 SQVTM and CDR2 ANQGSEA. The CDR3 is 13 residues long. V was clipped by 6 bases and J by 0 bases, with 11 bases between them. Sequenced input: peripheral blood. The chain recombines TRBV29-1 with TRBJ1-1, with D possibly matching TRBD1 (6 bases). The clonotype comes from a woman aged 80 or over with COVID-19, enrolled during active disease. The CDR3 spells CSVTGHLNTEAFF. DNA for the CDR3: TGCAGCGTGACGGGACACTTGAACACTGAAGCTTTCTTT.